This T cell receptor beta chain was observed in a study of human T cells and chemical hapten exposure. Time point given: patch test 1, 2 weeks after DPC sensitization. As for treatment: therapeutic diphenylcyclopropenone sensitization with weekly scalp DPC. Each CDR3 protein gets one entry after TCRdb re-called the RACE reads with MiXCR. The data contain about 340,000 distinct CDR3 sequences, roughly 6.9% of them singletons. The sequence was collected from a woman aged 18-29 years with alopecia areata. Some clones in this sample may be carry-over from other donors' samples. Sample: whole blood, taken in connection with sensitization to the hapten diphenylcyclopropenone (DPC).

The CDR3 DNA follows: TGTGCCAGCAGCCAAGATGGAGGAGCCGGCACTAGCTATGGCTACACCTTC. Protein sequence: CASSQDGGAGTSYGYTF. V and J are TRBV4-2 and TRBJ1-2; D remains unclear. The V and J ends lost 0 bases and 4 bases respectively, with 18 bases between them. The germline CDR1 and CDR2 sequences are LGHNA and YNFKEQ. The CDR3 spans 17 residues.